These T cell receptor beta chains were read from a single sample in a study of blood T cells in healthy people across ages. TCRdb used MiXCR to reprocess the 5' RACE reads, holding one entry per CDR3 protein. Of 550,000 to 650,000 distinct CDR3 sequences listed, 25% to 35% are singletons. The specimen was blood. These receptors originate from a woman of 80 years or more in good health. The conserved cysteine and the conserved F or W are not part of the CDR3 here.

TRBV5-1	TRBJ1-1	ASSTDQGKGFEAF
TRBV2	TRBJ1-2	ASSDDAGWGANSEGYT
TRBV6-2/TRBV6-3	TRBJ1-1	ASTNGGDRTEAF
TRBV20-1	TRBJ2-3	SARSWGQDRGTDTQY
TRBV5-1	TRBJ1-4	ASSTGQGAGKLF
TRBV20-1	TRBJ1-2	SASGTGNYGYT
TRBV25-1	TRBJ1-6	ASSEYGQVRSPLH
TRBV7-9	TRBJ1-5	ASSLTTGPQPQH
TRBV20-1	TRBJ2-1	SARKTGTSSNEQF
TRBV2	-	ASRGLAGASEKETQY
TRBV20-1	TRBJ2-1	SAAAVAGFYNEQF
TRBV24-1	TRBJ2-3	ATSDYSSSTDTQY
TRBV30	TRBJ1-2	AWRETGYGYT
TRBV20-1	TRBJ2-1	SASSSGRSYNEQF
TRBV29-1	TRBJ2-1	SVEEGGNEQF
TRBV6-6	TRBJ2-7	ASTQGGGILGEQY
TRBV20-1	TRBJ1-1	SARDGGTEAF
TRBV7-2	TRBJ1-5	ASSLERQGEPQH
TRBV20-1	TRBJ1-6	SARGQELGYNSPLH
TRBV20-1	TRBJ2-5	SAREVLQETQY
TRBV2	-	ASGGGQGETQY
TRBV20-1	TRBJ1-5	SATGTNSNQPQH
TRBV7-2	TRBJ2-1	ASSLGGKGEQF
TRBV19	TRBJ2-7	ASSVDRGSYEQY
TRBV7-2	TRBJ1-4	ASSRGSGLNEKLF
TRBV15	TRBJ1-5	ATSRDLEKGDSNQPQH
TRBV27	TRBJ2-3	ASGRRGASTDTQY
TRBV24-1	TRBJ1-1	ATSQDGLSEAF
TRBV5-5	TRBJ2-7	ASSLGTGQYYEQY
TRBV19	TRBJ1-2	ASSISQGANYGYT
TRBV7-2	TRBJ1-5	ASSRGGFNQPQH
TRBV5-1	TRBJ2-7	ASSLKPSSLSEQY
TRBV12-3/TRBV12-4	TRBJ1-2	ASRIVLGQGARGYT
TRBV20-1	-	SAEQGSYNEQY
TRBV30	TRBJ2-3	AWGLAGDTQY
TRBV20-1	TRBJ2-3	SATPHWRGADTDTQY
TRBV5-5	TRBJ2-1	ASSSYSDGNEQF
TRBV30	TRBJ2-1	AWSARPGTSGVPRSYNEQF
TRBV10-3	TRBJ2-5	AIREVAEETQD
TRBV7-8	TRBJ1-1	ASSSNRQGLNTEAF
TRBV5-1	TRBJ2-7	ACSSLPPDEETQY
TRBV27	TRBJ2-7	ASSSGWGYEQY
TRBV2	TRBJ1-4	ASSYEPTGAFNEKLF
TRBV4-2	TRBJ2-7	ASSQPPTSGIYEQY
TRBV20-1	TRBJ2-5	SAGTGETQY
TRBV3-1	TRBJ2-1	ASSQWDSTYEQF
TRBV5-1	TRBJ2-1	ASSHLGLEGGNERF
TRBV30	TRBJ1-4	AWTRNPSRTNEKRF
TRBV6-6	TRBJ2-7	ASTLGLRSYEQY
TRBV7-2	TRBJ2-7	ASSKQGGTSEQY
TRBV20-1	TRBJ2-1	SAGGLAGWNNEQF
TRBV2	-	ASSDGTQY
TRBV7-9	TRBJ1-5	ASSSGRGGSNQPQH
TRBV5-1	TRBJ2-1	ASRGTGQGANEQF
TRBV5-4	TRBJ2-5	ASSLDRVSGLTQY
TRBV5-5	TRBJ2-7	ASSLGSQLSYYEQY
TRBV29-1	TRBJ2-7	SVEEQNYEQY